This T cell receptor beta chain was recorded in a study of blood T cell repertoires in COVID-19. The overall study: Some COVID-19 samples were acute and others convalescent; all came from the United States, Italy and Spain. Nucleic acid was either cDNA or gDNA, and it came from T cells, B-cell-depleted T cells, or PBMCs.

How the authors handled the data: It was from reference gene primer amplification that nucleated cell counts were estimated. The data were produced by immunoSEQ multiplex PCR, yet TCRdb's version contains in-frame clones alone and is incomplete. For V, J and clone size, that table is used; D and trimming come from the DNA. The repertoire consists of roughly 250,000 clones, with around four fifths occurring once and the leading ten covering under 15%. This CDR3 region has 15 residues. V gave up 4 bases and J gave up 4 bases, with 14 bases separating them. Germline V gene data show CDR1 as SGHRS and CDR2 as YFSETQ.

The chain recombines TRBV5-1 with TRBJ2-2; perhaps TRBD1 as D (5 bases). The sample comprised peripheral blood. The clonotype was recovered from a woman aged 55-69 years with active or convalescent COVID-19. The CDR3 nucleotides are TGCGCCAGCAGCCCGTTTCGACAGACCACCGGGGAGCTGTTTTTT. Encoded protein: CASSPFRQTTGELFF.